The TCR beta chain under discussion was sequenced for a study of cytomegalovirus exposure and HLA in healthy donors. This clone was counted once. With 60 Vbeta and 13 Jbeta primers, the PCR was carried out. How the authors handled the data: Later reanalysis found approximately 80 million unique TCR beta chains, around 10 million of them shared. Libraries were prepared by immunoSEQ multiplex PCR; TCRdb keeps only in-frame clonotypes and omits some of them. D and trimming come from the DNA, and the V and J calls and clone size come from that table. The data hold approximately 110,000 clones, with more than 60% observed a single time. CDR1 is SGHRS and CDR2 is YFSETQ in the germline V gene. V lost 1 base to trimming and J lost 5 bases; unmatched junction nucleotides: 8. The CDR3 spans 15 residues.

The chain joins TRBV5-1 to TRBJ2-5, with 7 bases identical to TRBD1. This receptor was taken from a woman in her fifties or sixties in good health and CMV-seropositive. Material for sequencing was PBMCs. CDR3 sequence: CASSLTKTGFETQYF. For the CDR3, the DNA is TGCGCCAGCAGCTTGACTAAGACAGGGTTCGAGACCCAGTACTTC.